Given below is one T cell receptor (beta chain) in context. This clone was detected a few times. The antigen it binds to is not known. No much larger clone is present one base from it, and per-base qualities are unavailable. The source of the sample is a study of beta chain features in type 1 diabetes (dated by TCRdb to the late 2010s). Study-level background: No differences in mean age, gender distribution, total cell number or subset yield were found between patients and healthy donors. In the study, TCRB repertoires of sorted circulating CD4+ T cell subsets from recently diagnosed type 1 diabetes patients were compared with those of matched healthy donors. A total of roughly 98,000,000 sorted cells were examined across all samples, and RNA yield correlated strongly with the number of cells per subset. Regulatory and stem cell-like memory subsets were isolated from only 8 patients and roughly eight healthy donors, whereas naive and central memory subsets came from all 30 or so donors. Broader findings and caveats from the paper: Only small numbers of individuals were included in the HLA sub-analyses, which left unresolved whether HLA type had any influence on TCRB rearrangement. Fewer insertions and more nucleotide deletions at VDJ recombination sites were observed in patients with type 1 diabetes, implying thymic rearrangement abnormalities. Naive, central memory and regulatory TCRB repertoires appeared more similar among patients than among healthy donors. Sequencing cDNA rather than genomic DNA could over-represent highly expressing activated cells, although activation and CD3 levels did not differ between groups. Shorter templates might be favored by PCR, yet because patient and control samples were amplified and corrected together, any such skew would affect both groups equally. In all four CD4+ subsets, TCRB CDR3 length was moderately but significantly shorter in type 1 diabetes patients.

The germline V gene specifies SGHRS as CDR1 and YFSETQ as CDR2. V is cut by 4 bases and J by 2 bases, and the space between the germline ends is 10 bases. The CDR3 spans 13 residues, from the cysteine through the phenylalanine. Only CDR3 DNA remains: 39 bases, in frame from the first base. The entire amount of isolated RNA was reverse transcribed using the High Capacity cDNA Reverse Transcription Kit, so the sequenced TCRB transcripts were expressed ones. Deep immunoSEQ sequencing was performed on naive, central memory and regulatory T cell samples, with an average of roughly 3.6 million total reads per sample. After sorted cells were lysed in RLT buffer, RNA was extracted with DNase-treated RNeasy Micro or Mini kits, with the choice depending on cell number. To prevent cross-contamination, each cell subset was processed individually, whereas patient and healthy donor samples were processed jointly. The immunoSEQ multiplex PCR was used to amplify TCRB sequences from cDNA, generating 87-bp fragments that spanned the CDR3 region. Sequencing of the amplicons was done on the Illumina HiSeq platform. The original methods were these. Synthetic template baselines were used to correct PCR bias computationally, reads within Hamming distance 2 were collapsed together, and singletons that could not be merged were discarded. Reads were aligned against IMGT so that V, D and J genes, CDR3 length and insertions or deletions at six rearrangement sites could be assigned. Clonotype counts were normalized to sorted cell number within each subset before computing true diversity and Gini coefficients with the tcR R package. Repertoire sharing was quantified using the overlap coefficient calculated on TCRB nucleotide sequences. Out-of-frame TCRB sequences from naive cells were analyzed as a proxy for the pre-selection repertoire. In its TCRdb copy, this immuneACCESS table keeps in-frame sequences only and misses some clones. Where compared with another copy, unresolved V genes explain less than half of these, and the others have no known cause. V, J and clone size reflect that table, while D and trimming were determined from the DNA. The sample table contains 500,000 to 700,000 clones; only one count was recorded for about a sixth of them. Approximately 0.099% of the sample belongs to the ten largest clones.

A single peripheral blood draw of around 0.11 L on average was collected from each donor into heparinised tubes. Naive, central memory, regulatory and stem cell-like memory CD4+ T cells were sorted on a BD FACSAria II using a panel including CD45RO, CCR7, CD25, CD127, CD95 and CD27. All sorted populations exceeded 98% purity. PBMCs were separated immediately by Lymphoprep density gradient centrifugation and were stained directly, without being cultured. So that batch effects would be minimized, each experiment stained and sorted samples in pairs, pairing one healthy donor with one patient. The source is a man aged 18 to 30 in good health. The chain was built from TRBV5-1 and TRBJ2-7; possibly the D gene is TRBD1, per 5 matching bases. Specimen: naive CD4+ T cells from blood. The meaning of the sample's cell subset or site label: true naive CD4+ T cells. The nucleotide sequence is TGCGCCAGCAGCCCGTCCAGGGCCTACGAGCAGTACTTC. This is translated as CASSPSRAYEQYF.